This TCR beta chain was sequenced during a study of graft-versus-host responses after intestinal transplantation. Broader study findings: Allografts from individuals with graft-donor T cell macrochimerism displayed high graft-versus-host to host-versus-graft clonal ratios.

This clone appeared a single time. The antigen is not known. Unmatched junction bases numbered 0, after V lost 0 bases and J lost 7 bases. This CDR3 is 14 amino acids long. CDR1 PRHDT and CDR2 FYEKMQ come from the germline V gene (reference sequence). Repertoires were generated with immunoSEQ multiplex PCR, while TCRdb's copy carries only in-frame clones and drops some. The profile shows about 16,000 clones, roughly 88% of them singletons. The chain employs TRBV13 and TRBJ1-4, with 9 bases that match TRBD1. The specimen comprised PBMCs, sampled 110 days after intestinal transplant. The TCR sequence derives from a human patient who received an intestinal transplant, so some T cells may come from the graft donor. The CDR3 nucleotides are TGTGCCAGCAGCTTAGGGACAGGGGGTGAAAAACTGTTTTTT. Translated, it gives CASSLGTGGEKLFF.